This passage covers 27 T cell receptor beta chains from one sample sequenced in a study of blood T cells in healthy people across ages. Primers used in a second PCR of about 6 to 11 cycles were a sample-barcoded 5' primer and a J-beta primer mix. MiXCR was run by TCRdb on the 5' RACE reads, yielding one entry per CDR3 protein. The sample lists about 1 million distinct CDR3 sequences, more than 35% occurring once. Sequences were obtained from blood. These receptors all stem from a woman aged 60-70 years in good health.

This chain connects TRBV20-1 to TRBJ2-7; D is undetermined. This CDR3 region has 13 residues. Germline V gene data show CDR1 as DFQATT and CDR2 as SNEGSKA (reference sequence). V gave up 0 bases and J gave up 0 bases, with 6 bases separating them. The CDR3, as DNA: TGCAGTGCTAGAGATAGAGTCTCCTACGAGCAGTACTTC. Its translation is CSARDRVSYEQYF.

The V gene is TRBV27, the J gene TRBJ2-1; tentative D call: TRBD1 (6 bases). The CDR3 is made up of 14 amino acids. Between the trimmed V and J ends, which lost 7 bases and 10 bases, there was a span of 20 bases. Germline CDR1 MNHEY, CDR2 SMNVEV (reference sequence). CDR3 sequence (DNA): TGTGCCAGCAATCCAGGGGTACATTCCTACGAGCAGTTCTTC. This translates into CASNPGVHSYEQFF.

This clonotype has more than one count but fewer than ten. The chain combines TRBV7-3 with TRBJ2-7; D remains unclear. The CDR3 has 13 residues. The germline CDR1 and CDR2 sequences are SGHTA and FQGTGA. Trimming cost V 1 base and J 6 bases, with 10 bases left between them. DNA for the CDR3: TGTGCCAGCAGCTTAAATAACGACTTCGAGCAGTACTTC. Encoded protein: CASSLNNDFEQYF.

The chain joins TRBV27 to TRBJ2-1, with 9 bases that match TRBD2. This CDR3 is built from 14 residues. Germline CDR1 is MNHEY and CDR2 is SMNVEV (reference sequence). With V trimmed by 8 bases and J by 9 bases, 11 bases remained unmatched. The CDR3, as DNA: TGTGCCAGCTCACGTGGGACTAGCTTCAGTGAGCAGTTCTTC. This sequence encodes CASSRGTSFSEQFF.

DNA for the CDR3: TGCAGCGTTGGGGAAGATGTCGAGCAGTACTTC. Protein product: CSVGEDVEQYF. The chain is built from TRBV29-1 and TRBJ2-5; D gene ambiguous. The J call may be wrong; the DNA end is better matched by TRBJ2-7. CDR1 is SQVTM, CDR2 ANQGSEA, per germline. This CDR3 has 11 amino acids.

This chain connects TRBV6-1 to TRBJ2-7; TRBD2 agrees at 8 bases. This CDR3 region has 17 residues. The J segment lost 2 bases and the V segment lost 8 bases, leaving 17 bases of the junction unmatched. Per the germline V gene, CDR1 is MNHNS and CDR2 is SASEGT. CDR3 residues: CASGRARPSGSTYEQYF. CDR3 DNA sequence: TGTGCCAGCGGACGGGCAAGGCCTAGCGGGTCAACCTACGAGCAGTACTTC.

The chain joins TRBV5-1 to TRBJ2-5; TRBD2 agrees at 10 bases. After removal of 4 bases from V and 5 bases from J, the junction contained 8 bases not matched to a gene. This CDR3 region has 15 residues. Germline CDR1 SGHRS, CDR2 YFSETQ. CDR3 sequence: CASSSGRGLVETQYF. CDR3 coding DNA: TGCGCCAGCAGCAGCGGGAGGGGGCTCGTTGAGACCCAGTACTTC.

The chain combines TRBV29-1 with TRBJ2-1; the D is unclear. TRBJ2-7 explains the end of the DNA better; the J call may be wrong. This CDR3 has 12 amino acids. CDR1 is SQVTM, CDR2 ANQGSEA, per germline. The chain's CDR3 is CSVGSSPYEQYF. The CDR3 DNA follows: TGCAGCGTTGGTAGCAGCCCCTACGAGCAGTACTTC.

The chain has TRBV12-3 or TRBV12-4 and TRBJ2-5; D possibly uses TRBD1 or TRBD2 (6 bases each). Trimming left V 3 bases short and J 11 bases short, with 19 bases between. The CDR3 loop spans 14 amino acids. DNA of the CDR3: TGTGCCAGCAGTTTTGGAGGGACATACTACGGGCAGTACTTC. Its protein is CASSFGGTYYGQYF.

This chain uses TRBV5-1 with TRBJ2-3; D gene unclear. CDR1 is SGHRS, CDR2 YFSETQ, per germline. This CDR3 has 14 residues. Trimming left V 5 bases short and J 0 bases short, with 10 bases between. The CDR3: CASRAVTSTDTQYF. CDR3 sequence (DNA): TGCGCCAGCAGGGCGGTTACTAGCACAGATACGCAGTATTTT.

With respect to this clonotype: This may be a read error, as it is one base from a much larger clone. The chain recombines TRBV6-2 or TRBV6-3 with TRBJ2-1; 9 bases fit TRBD2. Germline V gene lookup returns CDR1 MNHEY and CDR2 SVGEGT. The CDR3 spans 15 residues. The ends lost 6 bases at V and 10 bases at J; junction bases unmatched: 13. The DNA of the CDR3 is TGTGCCAGCAGACTCGGACTAGCGCGGACCTACGAGCAGTTCTTC. This gives the protein CASRLGLARTYEQFF.

This clonotype has only a few counts. This chain connects TRBV7-6 to TRBJ2-3, with D perhaps TRBD2 (5 bases). The CDR3 runs 14 residues. Deletions cut 9 bases from V and 0 bases from J, with 13 bases between. CDR1 is SGHVS and CDR2 is FNYEAQ in the germline V gene. The CDR3 is CASNAGGSTDTQYF. The CDR3 DNA follows: TGTGCCAGTAACGCTGGCGGGAGCACAGATACGCAGTATTTT. Filled out from reference TRBV7-6 and TRBJ2-3, the complete variable domain reads GAGVSQSPRYKVTKRGQDVALRCDPISGHVSLYWYRQALGQGPEFLTYFNYEAQQDKSGLPNDRFSAERPEGSISTLTIQRTEQRDSAMYRCASNAGGSTDTQYFGPGTRLTVL.

The chain carries TRBV6-5 and TRBJ2-1; D remains ambiguous. With 5 bases removed from V and 10 bases from J, the gap between germline ends came to 15 bases. Per the germline V gene, CDR1 is MNHEY and CDR2 is SVGAGI. This CDR3 comprises 13 residues. This CDR3 reads CASSPPASKEQFF. The CDR3, as DNA: TGTGCCAGCAGTCCACCCGCGAGCAAGGAGCAGTTCTTC.

The rearrangement uses TRBV14 and TRBJ2-3, with 10 positions matching TRBD1. The germline V gene encodes CDR1 SGHDN and CDR2 FVKESK. This CDR3 has 15 residues. The junction had 7 bases not matched to a gene; V was cut back by 6 bases and J by 4 bases. CDR3 sequence reads: CASRPGTGVADTQYF. The CDR3 region has the DNA TGTGCCAGCAGGCCCGGGACAGGGGTTGCAGATACGCAGTATTTT.

This chain connects TRBV7-9 to TRBJ2-7; TRBD1 matches 9 bases. The V gene end was trimmed by 5 bases and the J gene end by 4 bases; junction bases not matched to a gene: 12. The CDR3 is 16 amino acids. CDR1 and CDR2 (germline): SEHNR, FQNEAQ (reference sequence). The CDR3 reads CASSAYTGQGLYEQYF. As DNA, the CDR3 is TGTGCCAGCAGCGCCTACACGGGACAGGGACTTTACGAGCAGTACTTC.

The J gene is TRBJ2-3, the V gene TRBV19; 9 bases agree with TRBD1. The CDR3 length is 16 residues. V dropped 8 bases and J dropped 4; count of bases not matched to a gene: 13. The V gene's germline CDR1 is LNHDA and CDR2 SQIVND (reference sequence). The CDR3 DNA reads as TGTGCCAGTCGACCCACAGGGGGCCAGGTCGCAGATACGCAGTATTTT. Translating gives CASRPTGGQVADTQYF. The variable domain in full, with the rest retrieved from reference TRBV19 and TRBJ2-3, is DGGITQSPKYLFRKEGQNVTLSCEQNLNHDAMYWYRQDPGQGLRLIYYSQIVNDFQKGDIAEGYSVSREKKESFPLTVTSAQKNPTAFYLCASRPTGGQVADTQYFGPGTRLTVL.

The gene calls are TRBV2 and TRBJ2-5; weak D call: TRBD1 (5 bases). V was clipped by 3 bases and J by 2 bases, with 16 bases between them. The germline gives CDR1 SNHLY, CDR2 FYNNEI. This CDR3 is built from 16 residues. In DNA, the CDR3 is TGTGCCAGCAGTGATGTCGTTACAGGAGTGCAAGAGACCCAGTACTTC. Protein product: CASSDVVTGVQETQYF.

The chain couples TRBV20-1 to TRBJ2-1; 10 bases align to TRBD2. V trimming: 1 base; J trimming: 6 bases; junction bases outside the gene matches: 6. In germline, CDR1 is DFQATT, CDR2 SNEGSKA (reference sequence). The CDR3 is 15 residues long. The CDR3 loop is CSARGVLAGPNEQFF. In nucleotides, the CDR3 is TGCAGTGCTAGAGGAGTACTAGCGGGACCCAATGAGCAGTTCTTC.

This clonotype was counted between two and nine times. CDR3 DNA: TGCAGCGTTGAAGATGGGGACATCCAAGCTTTCTTT. Its translation is CSVEDGDIQAFF. The V gene is TRBV29-1, the J gene TRBJ1-1; a possible D gene is TRBD1 (6 bases). V shed 0 bases and J shed 9 bases, with 11 bases lying between them. The length of the CDR3 is 12 residues. Per the germline V gene, CDR1 is SQVTM and CDR2 is ANQGSEA.

This rearrangement joins TRBV7-9 to TRBJ2-1; D could derive from TRBD1 or TRBD2 (5 bases each). With 1 base removed from V and 6 bases from J, the gap between germline ends came to 16 bases. This CDR3 contains 16 residues. Germline V gene lookup returns CDR1 SEHNR and CDR2 FQNEAQ (reference sequence). CDR3: CASSLGGPRASNEQFF. CDR3 nucleotide sequence: TGTGCCAGCAGCTTAGGGGGCCCGCGGGCATCCAATGAGCAGTTCTTC. Together with reference TRBV7-9 and TRBJ2-1, the CDR3 gives the full variable domain: DTGVSQNPRHKITKRGQNVTFRCDPISEHNRLYWYRQTLGQGPEFLTYFQNEAQLEKSRLLSDRFSAERPKGSFSTLEIQRTEQGDSAMYLCASSLGGPRASNEQFFGPGTRLTVL.

This clonotype turned up a few times. The V and J genes are TRBV12-3 or TRBV12-4 and TRBJ2-1, with D maybe TRBD2 (5 bases). V gave up 4 bases and J gave up 10 bases, with 14 bases separating them. The CDR3 has 13 residues. CDR3 DNA: TGTGCCAGCAGTTCATCTAGGCCGGGGGAGCAGTTCTTC. This sequence encodes CASSSSRPGEQFF.

The chain employs TRBV11-2 and TRBJ2-7, with 7 bases matching TRBD2. Trimming removed 3 bases from V and 4 bases from J; junction bases left unmatched: 3. Germline V gene sequence: CDR1 SGHAT, CDR2 FQNNGV. This CDR3 is built from 13 residues. CDR3 nucleotide sequence: TGTGCCAGCAGCTTGTGGGAGGGGTACGAGCAGTACTTC. The encoded protein is CASSLWEGYEQYF.

The chain has TRBV5-4 and TRBJ2-1; TRBD2 might be the D (6 bases). The DNA end is a closer match to TRBJ2-7, so the J assignment may be wrong. CDR1 and CDR2 from the germline V gene are SGHNT and YYREEE (reference sequence). The CDR3 loop spans 18 amino acids. DNA for the CDR3: TGTGCCAGCAGCTTGGCCCAGGCCGGGGAGGTCGCCTACAATGAGCAGTACTTC. As protein: CASSLAQAGEVAYNEQYF.

The genes are TRBV29-1 and TRBJ2-3; D remains ambiguous. Deletions cut 5 bases from V and 2 bases from J, with 11 bases between. Germline assignment: CDR1 SQVTM and CDR2 ANQGSEA. The CDR3 loop spans 13 amino acids. This chain's CDR3 is CSVSRADTDTQYF. CDR3 DNA sequence: TGCAGCGTTAGCCGGGCAGACACAGATACGCAGTATTTT.

This clonotype was observed once. This rearrangement joins TRBV3-1 to TRBJ2-7; D gene ambiguous. The J call may be in error: the DNA end matches TRBJ2-5 better. CDR1 and CDR2 from the germline V gene are LGHDT and YNNKEL (reference sequence). The CDR3 consists of 15 residues. CDR3: CASSQVWKLAETQYF. The DNA of the CDR3 is TGTGCCAGCAGCCAAGTTTGGAAGCTGGCGGAGACCCAGTACTTC.

This chain uses TRBV7-2 with TRBJ2-7; TRBD2 might be the D (6 bases). The length of the CDR3 is 18 residues. The germline V gene encodes CDR1 SGHTA and CDR2 FQGNSA. V was cut by 3 bases and J by 0 bases, with 21 bases left in between. In DNA, the CDR3 is TGTGCCAGCAGCTTTAACGCCGGTAGCGGACCATCCTCCTACGAGCAGTACTTC. Protein: CASSFNAGSGPSSYEQYF.

This clonotype occurred many times. CDR3 sequence (DNA): TGTGCCACCGCGGGACCGTTCTACGAGCAGTACTTC. Translating gives CATAGPFYEQYF. This sequence joins TRBV25-1 and TRBJ2-7; a possible D gene is TRBD2 (6 bases). Trimming shortened V by 10 bases and J by 3 bases, and 13 bases separated the two germline ends. Germline CDR1 and CDR2: MGHDK and SYGVNS. The CDR3 contains 12 residues.